These 21 T cell receptor beta chains share one sample of origin, sequenced in a study of blood T cell repertoires in COVID-19. TCRdb's table, derived via immunoSEQ multiplex PCR, lists solely in-frame clones and lacks some. The table shows some 200,000 clones, with 87% occurring only once. Source material: PBMCs or T cells enriched from blood (not recorded which). The receptors come from a man younger than 30 with acute COVID-19.

The rearrangement uses TRBV4-1 and TRBJ1-5, with unresolved D. This CDR3 contains 15 residues. Per the germline V gene, CDR1 is MGHRA and CDR2 is YSYEKL. Between the trimmed V and J ends, which lost 4 bases and 0 bases, there was a span of 10 bases. CDR3 loop: CASSLGEYSNQPQHF. The CDR3 bases are TGCGCCAGCAGCCTGGGCGAGTATAGCAATCAGCCCCAGCATTTT.

This chain uses TRBV4-1 with TRBJ2-5; 11 bases fit TRBD2. CDR1 and CDR2 (germline): MGHRA, YSYEKL. The V gene end was trimmed by 0 bases and the J gene end by 2 bases; junction bases not matched to a gene: 8. The CDR3 has 18 residues. The chain's CDR3 is CASSQEGLAGGVQETQYF. In DNA form, the CDR3 reads TGCGCCAGCAGCCAAGAAGGCCTAGCGGGAGGAGTTCAAGAGACCCAGTACTTC.

The rearrangement joins TRBV15 to TRBJ2-6; tentatively, D is TRBD1 (5 bases). The CDR3 is made up of 16 amino acids. The V gene's germline CDR1 is LNHNV and CDR2 YYDKDF (reference sequence). V shed 1 base and J shed 4 bases, with 11 bases lying between them. CDR3 in DNA: TGTGCCACCAGCAGAGCCGCAGGGTTCGGGGCCAACGTCCTGACTTTC. The encoded protein is CATSRAAGFGANVLTF.

The genes are TRBV15 and TRBJ2-1, with 7 bases fitting TRBD2. This CDR3 comprises 16 residues. The J segment lost 2 bases and the V segment lost 0 bases, leaving 4 bases of the junction unmatched. Looked up from germline, CDR1 is LNHNV and CDR2 is YYDKDF (reference sequence). The CDR3 DNA is TGTGCCACCAGCAGAGATGGGAGCGGGACCTACAATGAGCAGTTCTTC. Translation: CATSRDGSGTYNEQFF. Combining the CDR3 with reference TRBV15 and TRBJ2-1 gives the whole variable domain DAMVIQNPRYQVTQFGKPVTLSCSQTLNHNVMYWYQQKSSQAPKLLFHYYDKDFNNEADTPDNFQSRRPNTSFCFLDIRSPGLGDTAMYLCATSRDGSGTYNEQFFGPGTRLTVL.

The chain recombines TRBV7-9 with TRBJ2-5; D is unclear. CDR1 and CDR2 from the germline V gene are SEHNR and FQNEAQ (reference sequence). CDR3 length: 14 amino acids. V lost 5 bases, J lost 5 bases, and 15 bases lay in between. The CDR3: CASSPGRGFETQYF. In DNA, the CDR3 is TGTGCCAGCAGCCCCGGCCGAGGATTCGAGACCCAGTACTTC.

The chain joins TRBV6-5 to TRBJ1-5; D uncertain. Germline V gene data show CDR1 as MNHEY and CDR2 as SVGAGI. The V gene lost 4 bases and the J gene lost 9 bases, with 10 bases spanning the gap. The CDR3 extends over 12 amino acids. The CDR3 region has the DNA TGTGCCAGCAGTTCGTCTAGTAGGCCCCAGCATTTT. As protein: CASSSSSRPQHF.

There are a few counts of this clone. The chain links TRBV27 to TRBJ1-6, with a possible D match to TRBD1 (6 bases). Per the germline V gene, CDR1 is MNHEY and CDR2 is SMNVEV (reference sequence). The length of the CDR3 is 15 residues. V gave up 2 bases and J gave up 6 bases, with 11 bases separating them. CDR3 in DNA: TGTGCCAGCAGTTTACACAGGGACCGTAATTCACCCCTCCACTTT. Translating gives CASSLHRDRNSPLHF.

The gene calls are TRBV11-2 and TRBJ2-7, with 7 bases that match TRBD2. The CDR3 is 14 residues long. J gave up 3 bases and V 5 bases, and 7 bases lay outside the gene matches. Germline CDR1 is SGHAT and CDR2 is FQNNGV. The CDR3 here is CASSLAGLFYEQYF. In DNA form, the CDR3 reads TGTGCCAGCAGCCTTGCGGGACTATTCTACGAGCAGTACTTC.

The CDR3 DNA follows: TGTGCCTGGGGCATGACACCCTACGACGAGCAGTACTTC. Translated, it gives CAWGMTPYDEQYF. The rearrangement uses TRBV30 and TRBJ2-7; D is undetermined. The ends were cut back, 5 bases at V and 5 bases at J, with 16 bases in the middle. Germline CDR1 is GTSNPN and CDR2 is SVGIG (reference sequence). This CDR3 comprises 13 residues.

The chain couples TRBV27 to TRBJ2-7; 12 nucleotides line up with TRBD2. Germline lookup yields CDR1 MNHEY and CDR2 SMNVEV (reference sequence). The CDR3 is made up of 15 amino acids. The V segment lost 4 bases and the J segment 4 bases; nucleotides outside the gene matches: 5. The CDR3 is CASSSLLAGGYEQYF. The CDR3 DNA is TGTGCCAGCAGTTCACTACTAGCGGGAGGTTACGAGCAGTACTTC.

This chain joins TRBV7-9 and TRBJ2-1; 9 bases are shared with TRBD2. Germline loops: CDR1 SEHNR, CDR2 FQNEAQ (reference sequence). The CDR3 spans 16 residues. After removal of 1 base from V and 7 bases from J, the junction contained 8 bases not matched to a gene. CDR3 protein: CASSLGSPAGGNEQFF. DNA for the CDR3: TGTGCCAGCAGCTTAGGGAGCCCAGCGGGAGGTAATGAGCAGTTCTTC.

The chain uses TRBV28 and TRBJ2-3, with 9 bases matching TRBD2. J was trimmed by 4 bases and V by 3 bases; bases with no gene match: 11. The CDR3 extends over 17 amino acids. The germline V gene has CDR1 MDHEN and CDR2 SYDVKM. The CDR3 DNA follows: TGTGCCAGCAGTTTCTACGGCCGAGCGGGGGGCCCAGATACGCAGTATTTT. Translating it yields CASSFYGRAGGPDTQYF. The whole variable domain, filled in from reference TRBV28 and TRBJ2-3, reads DVKVTQSSRYLVKRTGEKVFLECVQDMDHENMFWYRQDPGLGLRLIYFSYDVKMKEKGDIPEGYSVSREKKERFSLILESASTNQTSMYLCASSFYGRAGGPDTQYFGPGTRLTVL.

The chain carries TRBV7-2 and TRBJ1-2, with 7 bases identical to TRBD1. J gave up 4 bases and V 1 base, and 15 bases lay outside the gene matches. This CDR3 has 18 amino acids. The germline gives CDR1 SGHTA, CDR2 FQGNSA. As DNA, the CDR3 is TGTGCCAGCAGCTTAGTAGGGGGACAGACTTTTGATCCCTATGGCTACACCTTC. Residues: CASSLVGGQTFDPYGYTF.

V gene TRBV21-1 combines with J gene TRBJ1-5. TRBV21-1 is labeled a pseudogene. There are 12 residues in the CDR3. This CDR3 reads CAAPRGSQPQHF. In DNA form, the CDR3 reads TGTGCCGCCCCTCGGGGGAGTCAGCCCCAGCATTTT.

The gene calls are TRBV28 and TRBJ2-7; 9 positions match TRBD2. Germline-derived CDR1 and CDR2 are MDHEN and SYDVKM. CDR3 length equals 15 residues. V dropped 3 bases and J dropped 1; count of bases not matched to a gene: 4. CDR3 sequence (DNA): TGTGCCAGCAGTTTGAGCGGGAGGTCTTCCTACGAGCAGTACTTC. Amino acids: CASSLSGRSSYEQYF.

The J gene is TRBJ2-5, the V gene TRBV14; D may be TRBD2 (5 bases). Germline assignment: CDR1 SGHDN and CDR2 FVKESK. V was shortened by 1 base and J by 2 bases, with 11 bases between the two germline ends. The length of the CDR3 is 15 residues. The CDR3 loop is CASSQVRTAQETQYF. The CDR3 nucleotides read TGTGCCAGCAGCCAAGTTCGGACTGCTCAAGAGACCCAGTACTTC.

The gene calls are TRBV11-2 and TRBJ1-1; 8 positions agree with TRBD1. Germline CDR1 reads SGHAT; CDR2 reads FQNNGV. This CDR3 contains 12 residues. V lost 5 bases to trimming and J lost 6 bases; unmatched junction nucleotides: 2. The CDR3 sequence is CASSDRGAEAFF. The CDR3 bases are TGTGCCAGCAGCGACAGGGGCGCTGAAGCTTTCTTT.

The chain recombines TRBV7-8 with TRBJ1-5, with D unresolved. This CDR3 has 15 amino acids. The ends were cut back, 3 bases at V and 3 bases at J, with 12 bases in the middle. Per germline, CDR1 SGHVS and CDR2 FQNEAQ. The CDR3 sequence: CASSFKVDFNQPQHF. The DNA of the CDR3 is TGTGCCAGCAGCTTTAAGGTCGACTTCAATCAGCCCCAGCATTTT.

To note about this clone: Mismatch with germline at one junction end may stem from a read error. This chain joins TRBV7-7 and TRBJ2-1; TRBD1 aligns across 8 bases. The CDR3 contains 18 residues. Per germline, CDR1 SSHAT and CDR2 FNYEAQ (reference sequence). This CDR3 reads CASSLKVTGTGIYNEQFF. The CDR3 region has the DNA TGTGCTAGCAGCTTAAAGGTGACCGGGACAGGAATTTACAATGAGCAGTTCTTC.

V gene TRBV28 combines with J gene TRBJ2-4, with D unclear. CDR3 length equals 14 residues. V lost 3 bases and J lost 0, with 6 bases in between. Germline CDR1 MDHEN, CDR2 SYDVKM. The CDR3 DNA reads TGTGCCAGCAGTTTCAGACTAGCCAAAAACATTCAGTACTTC. This gives the protein CASSFRLAKNIQYF. The full variable domain, rest sourced from reference TRBV28 and TRBJ2-4, is DVKVTQSSRYLVKRTGEKVFLECVQDMDHENMFWYRQDPGLGLRLIYFSYDVKMKEKGDIPEGYSVSREKKERFSLILESASTNQTSMYLCASSFRLAKNIQYFGAGTRLSVL.

This clone was seen a few times. The CDR3 spells CASSQLFGAGNTIYF. The DNA of the CDR3 is TGCGCCAGCAGCCAGCTATTCGGGGCTGGAAACACCATATATTTT. The chain uses TRBV4-1 and TRBJ1-3; no clear D gene. Germline V gene sequence: CDR1 MGHRA, CDR2 YSYEKL. V lost 3 bases and J lost 2, with 11 bases in between. CDR3 length equals 15 residues.